These T cell receptor beta chains were read from a single sample in a study of CD4 T cells in relation to SARS-CoV-2 and coronaviruses. Which antigens these TCRs recognize remains unknown. Sequenced by immunoSEQ multiplex PCR; TCRdb stores in-frame clones only, minus some. Here the sample spans 20,000 to 25,000 clones, 65% to 80% being singletons. The source material was CD4+ T cells from PBMCs, cultured in vitro. The receptors stem from a human donor in good health. Each CDR3 is given with its conserved first and last residue. The D gene is left open where the match is weak. Size values are once, few and many counts, or a class for expanded clones, and some rows have none.

V gene	clone size	J gene	D gene	CDR3 protein	CDR3 DNA
TRBV18	.	TRBJ2-7	.	CASSPFGGGSASNEQYF	TGTGCCAGCTCACCTTTTGGTGGTGGGAGTGCCTCAAACGAGCAGTACTTC
TRBV6-5	.	TRBJ2-3	.	CASSYGDPSTDTQYF	TGTGCCAGCAGTTACGGAGACCCTAGCACAGATACGCAGTATTTT
TRBV19	few	TRBJ2-2	TRBD2	CASSISGRVDGELFF	TGTGCCAGTAGTATTAGCGGGAGGGTCGACGGGGAGCTGTTTTTT
TRBV3-1/TRBV3-2	few	TRBJ1-1	.	CASSHLQGNTEAFF	TGTGCCAGCAGCCACTTACAGGGGAACACTGAAGCTTTCTTT
TRBV6-1	.	TRBJ2-7	TRBD1	CASSEGQGFYEQYF	TGTGCCAGCAGTGAGGGACAGGGTTTCTACGAGCAGTACTTC
TRBV10-1	.	TRBJ2-3	.	CASSSQLGTDTQYF	TGCGCCAGCAGTTCCCAGTTGGGCACAGATACGCAGTATTTT
TRBV2	once	TRBJ2-1	TRBD2	CASSGRSGRGDNEQFF	TGTGCCAGCAGTGGGAGGAGCGGGAGGGGTGACAATGAGCAGTTCTTC
TRBV5-8	.	TRBJ1-1	.	CANAGGRVATEAFF	TGTGCCAACGCGGGGGGCAGGGTGGCCACTGAAGCTTTCTTT
TRBV5-1	few	TRBJ2-1	.	CASSLEGANLYNEQFF	TGCGCCAGCAGCTTGGAAGGTGCGAACCTCTACAATGAGCAGTTCTTC
TRBV2	.	TRBJ2-7	.	CASREGDPSYEQYF	TGTGCCAGCAGGGAGGGAGACCCATCCTACGAGCAGTACTTC
TRBV18	.	TRBJ1-5	.	CASSPAGREDQPQHF	TGTGCCAGCTCACCAGCAGGGAGGGAGGATCAGCCCCAGCATTTT
TRBV2	.	TRBJ2-2	.	CASSVEVSGELFF	TGTGCCAGCAGTGTGGAGGTGTCCGGGGAGCTGTTTTTT
TRBV5-6	.	TRBJ1-1	.	CASSLVGAVETEAFF	TGTGCCAGCAGCTTGGTGGGGGCGGTGGAGACTGAAGCTTTCTTT
TRBV19	.	TRBJ2-3	.	CASSPDRTITDTQYF	TGTGCCAGTAGTCCCGACAGAACAATCACGGATACGCAGTATTTT
TRBV21-1	once	TRBJ1-1	.	CASSFGGRAEAEAFF	TGTGCCAGCAGCTTCGGGGGCAGGGCGGAGGCTGAAGCTTTCTTT
TRBV28	.	TRBJ2-3	.	CASSLPSGHTDTQYF	TGTGCCAGCAGTTTACCGAGCGGGCACACAGATACGCAGTATTTT
TRBV9	once	TRBJ2-1	.	CASSVVWESEQFF	TGTGCCAGCAGCGTTGTATGGGAGTCTGAGCAGTTCTTC
TRBV5-4	.	TRBJ1-2	.	CASSLDTGGYTF	TGTGCCAGCAGCTTGGACACTGGTGGCTACACCTTC
TRBV5-4	.	TRBJ2-7	TRBD1	CASSQQGSYEQYF	TGTGCCAGCAGCCAACAGGGGTCCTACGAGCAGTACTTC